This section outlines one T cell receptor (beta chain) sequence together with its context. The antigen is unknown. The source of the sample is a study of blood T cells in healthy people across ages. Overall study findings and caveats: CMV status of donors was unknown, possibly confounding expanded clonotype changes.

The CDR3 extends over 13 amino acids. V lost 4 bases to trimming and J lost 6 bases; unmatched junction nucleotides: 2. Germline CDR1 is SGHTA and CDR2 is FQGNSA. The use of a sample-barcoded 5' primer and a J-beta primer mix characterized a second PCR of about 7 to 12 cycles. TCRdb processed the 5' RACE reads anew with MiXCR; each CDR3 protein has one entry. Of about 780,000 distinct CDR3 sequences listed, 46% were seen once; the top ten hold 15% to 20%. This clonotype originated in a man older than 75 in good health. The chain recombines TRBV7-2 with TRBJ2-1, with 8 nucleotides matching TRBD2. Sequenced: blood. CDR3: CASSSGLGNEQFF. CDR3 in DNA: TGTGCCAGCAGCTCGGGACTAGGCAATGAGCAGTTCTTC.